This passage covers 9 T cell receptor beta chains from one sample sequenced in a study of PD-1 blockade in classical Hodgkin lymphoma. Profiling relied on immunoSEQ multiplex PCR, and the TCRdb table lists in-frame clones only, not all of them. Among tens of thousands of clones listed, around 90% were seen once. Time point here: cycle 4 day 1 (C4D1), after more than five weeks of nivolumab. After autologous stem cell transplantation all patients relapsed, and prior brentuximab vedotin exposure differed between cohorts. The input for sequencing was peripheral blood mononuclear cells (PBMCs), taken before the fourth cycle of nivolumab. The receptor source for this set is a human donor with classical Hodgkin lymphoma.

The chain recombines TRBV5-1 with TRBJ2-7; D gene ambiguous. CDR1 and CDR2 (germline): SGHRS, YFSETQ. The CDR3 has 14 amino acids. The V gene lost 0 bases and the J gene lost 0 bases, with 7 bases spanning the gap. Written as DNA, the CDR3 is TGCGCCAGCAGCTTGGGGCCGATCTCCTACGAGCAGTACTTC. The encoded protein is CASSLGPISYEQYF.

The rearrangement joins TRBV19 to TRBJ1-1, with D unclear. This CDR3 comprises 11 residues. Germline V gene data show CDR1 as LNHDA and CDR2 as SQIVND (reference sequence). Trimming shortened V by 3 bases and J by 7 bases, and 6 bases separated the two germline ends. The CDR3 DNA follows: TGTGCCAGTAGTATTCGGGGTGAAGCTTTCTTT. It yields the protein CASSIRGEAFF.

This clone was observed a single time. The chain recombines TRBV2 with TRBJ2-7, with 8 nucleotides matching TRBD1. The V gene's germline CDR1 is SNHLY and CDR2 FYNNEI. V lost 6 bases and J lost 2; bases outside the gene matches: 6. This CDR3 has 14 residues. CDR3 bases: TGTGCCAGCAGAGATCTGGGACAGGCCTACGAGCAGTACTTC. Its translation is CASRDLGQAYEQYF.

The chain recombines TRBV28 with TRBJ2-3; weak D call: TRBD2 (5 bases). The CDR3 consists of 16 residues. Trimming stripped 5 bases from V and 0 bases from J, with 15 bases between. CDR1 and CDR2 (germline): MDHEN, SYDVKM. The CDR3, as DNA: TGTGCCAGCAGTCCCCGGTGGGGAGTAAGCACAGATACGCAGTATTTT. Its protein is CASSPRWGVSTDTQYF.

The chain joins TRBV27 to TRBJ2-5; D is perhaps TRBD1 (5 bases). Deletions cut 0 bases from V and 5 bases from J, with 10 bases between. Per the germline V gene, CDR1 is MNHEY and CDR2 is SMNVEV (reference sequence). This CDR3 contains 14 residues. CDR3 in amino acids: CASSLSGVRETQYF. CDR3 DNA sequence: TGTGCCAGCAGTTTATCAGGGGTCAGGGAGACCCAGTACTTC.

This chain uses TRBV11-2 with TRBJ2-7; TRBD1 matches 7 bases. V lost 5 bases, J lost 9 bases, and 7 bases stayed unmatched. Germline V gene data show CDR1 as SGHAT and CDR2 as FQNNGV. CDR3 length equals 12 residues. The CDR3 DNA is TGTGCCAGCAGCCCGGACAGGCCTCGGCAGTACTTC. Translation: CASSPDRPRQYF.

This CDR3 is CASSLAGPNEQFF. CDR3 nucleotide sequence: TGCGCCAGCAGCTTGGCTGGGCCCAATGAGCAGTTCTTC. The chain uses TRBV5-1 and TRBJ2-1, with D unresolved. The CDR3 consists of 13 residues. Germline loops: CDR1 SGHRS, CDR2 YFSETQ. V gave up 0 bases and J gave up 6 bases, with 7 bases separating them.

This clone was picked up one time. The chain employs TRBV5-1 and TRBJ2-7; TRBD1 matches at 7 bases. The ends lost 4 bases at V and 4 bases at J; junction bases unmatched: 8. Germline V gene data show CDR1 as SGHRS and CDR2 as YFSETQ. There are 14 residues in the CDR3. The CDR3 is CASSAGTERYEQYF. CDR3 sequence (DNA): TGCGCCAGCAGCGCCGGGACAGAACGTTACGAGCAGTACTTC.

This clone was seen a single time. V and J are TRBV5-4 and TRBJ1-4; D might be TRBD1 (6 bases). CDR1 SGHNT and CDR2 YYREEE come from the germline V gene (reference sequence). Trimming cost V 4 bases and J 4 bases, with 17 bases left between them. This CDR3 is built from 16 residues. The CDR3 loop is CASSAGTKGINEKLFF. In DNA, the CDR3 is TGTGCCAGCAGCGCTGGGACAAAAGGGATTAATGAAAAACTGTTTTTT.